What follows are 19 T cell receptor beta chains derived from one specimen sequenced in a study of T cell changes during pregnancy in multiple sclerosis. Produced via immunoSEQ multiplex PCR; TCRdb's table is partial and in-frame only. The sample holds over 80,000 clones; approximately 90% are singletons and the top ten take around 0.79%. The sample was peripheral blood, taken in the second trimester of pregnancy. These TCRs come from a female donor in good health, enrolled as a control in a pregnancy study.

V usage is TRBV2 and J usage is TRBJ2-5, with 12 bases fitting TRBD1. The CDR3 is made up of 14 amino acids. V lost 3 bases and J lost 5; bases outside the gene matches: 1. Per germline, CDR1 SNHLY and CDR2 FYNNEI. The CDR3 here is CASSEGQGAETQYF. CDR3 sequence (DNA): TGTGCCAGCAGTGAGGGACAGGGGGCGGAGACCCAGTACTTC.

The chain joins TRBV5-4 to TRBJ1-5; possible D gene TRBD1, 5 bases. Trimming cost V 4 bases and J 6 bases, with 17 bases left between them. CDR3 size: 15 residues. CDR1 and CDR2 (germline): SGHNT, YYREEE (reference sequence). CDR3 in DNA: TGTGCCAGCAGCCGTGACGGGGGGGGAGGTCAGCCCCAGCATTTT. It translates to CASSRDGGGGQPQHF.

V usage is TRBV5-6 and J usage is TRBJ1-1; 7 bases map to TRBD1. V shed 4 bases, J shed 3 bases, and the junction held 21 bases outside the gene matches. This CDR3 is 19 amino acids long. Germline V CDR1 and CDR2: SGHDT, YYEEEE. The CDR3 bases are TGTGCCAGCAGCCAAAGGCCTGAGAACAGGGGTGGGTTGGACACTGAAGCTTTCTTT. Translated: CASSQRPENRGGLDTEAFF. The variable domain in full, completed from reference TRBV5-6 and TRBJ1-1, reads DAGVTQSPTHLIKTRGQQVTLRCSPKSGHDTVSWYQQALGQGPQFIFQYYEEEERQRGNFPDRFSGHQFPNYSSELNVNALLLGDSALYLCASSQRPENRGGLDTEAFFGQGTRLTVV.

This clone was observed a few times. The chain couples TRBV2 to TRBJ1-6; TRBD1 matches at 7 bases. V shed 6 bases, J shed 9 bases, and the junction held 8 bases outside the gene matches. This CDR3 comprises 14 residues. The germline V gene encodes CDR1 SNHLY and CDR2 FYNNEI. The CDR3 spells CASRGDSAGSPLHF. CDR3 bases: TGTGCCAGCAGGGGGGACAGCGCCGGTTCACCCCTCCACTTT.

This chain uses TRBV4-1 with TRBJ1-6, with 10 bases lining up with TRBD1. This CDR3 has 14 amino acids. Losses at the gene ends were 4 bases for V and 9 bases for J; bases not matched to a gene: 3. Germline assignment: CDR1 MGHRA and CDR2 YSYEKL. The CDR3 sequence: CASSPGQGFSPLHF. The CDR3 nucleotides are TGCGCCAGCAGCCCGGGACAGGGGTTTTCACCCCTCCACTTT.

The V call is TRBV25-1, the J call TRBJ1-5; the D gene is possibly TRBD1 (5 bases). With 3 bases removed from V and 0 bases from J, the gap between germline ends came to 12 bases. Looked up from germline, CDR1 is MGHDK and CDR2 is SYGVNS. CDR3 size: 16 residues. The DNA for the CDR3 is TGTGCCAGCAGTGACGGCGGGACGGATAGCAATCAGCCCCAGCATTTT. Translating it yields CASSDGGTDSNQPQHF.

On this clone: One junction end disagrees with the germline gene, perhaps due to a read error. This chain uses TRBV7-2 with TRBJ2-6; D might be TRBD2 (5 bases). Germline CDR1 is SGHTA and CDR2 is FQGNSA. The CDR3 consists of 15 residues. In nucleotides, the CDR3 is TGTGCCAGCAGCCTAGCCCGTTCTGGGGCCAACGTCCTGACTTTC. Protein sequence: CASSLARSGANVLTF.

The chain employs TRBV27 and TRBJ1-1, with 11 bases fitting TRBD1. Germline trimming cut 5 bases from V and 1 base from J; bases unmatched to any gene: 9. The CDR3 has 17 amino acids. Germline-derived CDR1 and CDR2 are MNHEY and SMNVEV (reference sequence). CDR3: CASSVGTGGRRNTEAFF. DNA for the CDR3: TGTGCCAGCAGTGTCGGGACAGGGGGTAGGAGGAACACTGAAGCTTTCTTT.

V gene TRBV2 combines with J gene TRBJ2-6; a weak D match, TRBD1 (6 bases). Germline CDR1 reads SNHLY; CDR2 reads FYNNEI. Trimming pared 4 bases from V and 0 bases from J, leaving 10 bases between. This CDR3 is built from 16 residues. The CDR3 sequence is CASSATGPSGANVLTF. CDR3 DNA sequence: TGTGCCAGCAGTGCCACAGGGCCCTCTGGGGCCAACGTCCTGACTTTC.

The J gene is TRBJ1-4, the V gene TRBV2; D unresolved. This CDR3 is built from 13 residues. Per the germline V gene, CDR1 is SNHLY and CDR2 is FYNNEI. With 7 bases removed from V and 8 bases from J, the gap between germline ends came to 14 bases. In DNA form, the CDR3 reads TGTGCCAGCATGCCTATTCGCGGAGAAAAACTGTTTTTT. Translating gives CASMPIRGEKLFF.

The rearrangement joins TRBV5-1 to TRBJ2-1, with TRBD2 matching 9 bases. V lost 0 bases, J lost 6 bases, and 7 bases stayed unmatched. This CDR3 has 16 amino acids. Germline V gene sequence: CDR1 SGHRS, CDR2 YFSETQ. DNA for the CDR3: TGCGCCAGCAGCTTGGGTCCTAGCGGGACCATCAATGAGCAGTTCTTC. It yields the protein CASSLGPSGTINEQFF.

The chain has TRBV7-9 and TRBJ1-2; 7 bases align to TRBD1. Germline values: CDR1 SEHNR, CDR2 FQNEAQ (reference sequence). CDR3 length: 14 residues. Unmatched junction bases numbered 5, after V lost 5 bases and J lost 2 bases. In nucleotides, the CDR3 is TGTGCCAGCAGCCCAGGGGGAGGCAACTATGGCTACACCTTC. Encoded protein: CASSPGGGNYGYTF.

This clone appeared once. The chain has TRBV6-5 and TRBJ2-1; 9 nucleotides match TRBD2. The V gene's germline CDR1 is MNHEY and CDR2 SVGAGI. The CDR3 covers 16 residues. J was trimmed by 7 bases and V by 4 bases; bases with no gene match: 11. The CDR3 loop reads CASSFALAGLNNEQFF. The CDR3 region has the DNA TGTGCCAGCAGTTTCGCTCTAGCGGGACTGAATAATGAGCAGTTCTTC.

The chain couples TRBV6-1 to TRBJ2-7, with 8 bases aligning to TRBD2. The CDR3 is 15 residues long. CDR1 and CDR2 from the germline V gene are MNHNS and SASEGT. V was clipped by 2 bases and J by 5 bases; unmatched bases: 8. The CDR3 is CASSETTGGPHEQYF. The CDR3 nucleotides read TGTGCCAGCAGTGAAACTACGGGGGGGCCCCACGAGCAGTACTTC.

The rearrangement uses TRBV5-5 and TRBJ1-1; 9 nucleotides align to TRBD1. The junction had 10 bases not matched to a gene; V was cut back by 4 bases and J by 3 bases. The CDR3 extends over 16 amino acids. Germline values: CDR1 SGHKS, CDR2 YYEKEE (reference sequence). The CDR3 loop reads CASSPQQGARDTEAFF. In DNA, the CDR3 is TGTGCCAGCAGCCCCCAACAGGGGGCGAGAGACACTGAAGCTTTCTTT.

In nucleotides, the CDR3 is TGTGCCAGCAGTTCGTGGACAGGGCGGGGGCAGTACTTC. This gives the protein CASSSWTGRGQYF. This chain links TRBV27 with TRBJ2-7, with TRBD1 identical over 8 bases. Germline lookup yields CDR1 MNHEY and CDR2 SMNVEV (reference sequence). The V segment lost 4 bases and the J segment 9 bases; nucleotides outside the gene matches: 8. The CDR3 contains 13 residues.

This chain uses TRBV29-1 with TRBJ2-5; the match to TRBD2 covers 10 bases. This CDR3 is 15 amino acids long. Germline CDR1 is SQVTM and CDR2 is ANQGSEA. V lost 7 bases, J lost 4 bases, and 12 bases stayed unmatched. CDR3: CSGVASGGAGETQYF. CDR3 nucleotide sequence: TGCAGCGGGGTCGCTAGCGGGGGAGCGGGAGAGACCCAGTACTTC.

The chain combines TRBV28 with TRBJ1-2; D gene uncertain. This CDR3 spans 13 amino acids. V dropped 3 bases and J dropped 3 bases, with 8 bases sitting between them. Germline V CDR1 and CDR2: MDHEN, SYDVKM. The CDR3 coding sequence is TGTGCCAGCAGTTTGTCTGCGGACTATGGCTACACCTTC. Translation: CASSLSADYGYTF.

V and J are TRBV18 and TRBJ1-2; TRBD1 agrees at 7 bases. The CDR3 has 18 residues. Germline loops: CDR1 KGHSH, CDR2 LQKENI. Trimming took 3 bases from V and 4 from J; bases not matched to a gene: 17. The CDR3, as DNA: TGTGCCAGCTCACCTTATATTTTTTCGGGACAGACAGTCTATGGCTACACCTTC. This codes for CASSPYIFSGQTVYGYTF.